The next 3 T cell receptor beta chains were all read from a single sample in a study of STAT3 mutations in large granular lymphocyte leukemia. Study findings and constraints: Every T-cell large granular lymphocyte leukemia patient had at least one immunodominant TCR beta clonotype.

TCRdb's copy holds only in-frame clones and misses some; the assay was immunoSEQ multiplex PCR. The sample has around 10,000 clones; more than 75% are singletons. These receptors' antigens are unknown. Specimen: peripheral blood mononuclear cells. Every receptor here comes from a man in his fifties or sixties with T-cell large granular lymphocyte leukemia. Some clones in this sample may be carry-over from other donors' samples.

V is TRBV29-1 and J is TRBJ1-2; 8 bases align to TRBD1. Germline V lookup: CDR1 SQVTM, CDR2 ANQGSEA. This CDR3 contains 13 residues. Unmatched junction bases numbered 2, after V lost 1 base and J lost 4 bases. The CDR3 loop reads CSVEVTGGYGYTF. CDR3 sequence (DNA): TGCAGCGTTGAAGTCACAGGGGGCTATGGCTACACCTTC.

There are a few counts of this clone. The CDR3 is CASSLGGGAEGNTIYF. CDR3 in DNA: TGTGCCAGCAGCTTGGGGGGGGGCGCGGAAGGAAACACCATATATTTT. The rearrangement uses TRBV7-9 and TRBJ1-3, with D possibly matching TRBD1 (6 bases). This CDR3 has 16 residues. Per the germline V gene, CDR1 is SEHNR and CDR2 is FQNEAQ (reference sequence). V gave up 3 bases and J gave up 4 bases, with 16 bases separating them.

The rearrangement joins TRBV5-1 to TRBJ1-1; 11 nucleotides match TRBD1. V was pared by 7 bases and J by 6 bases, with 8 bases of the junction left unmatched. The CDR3 has 14 residues. Germline lookup yields CDR1 SGHRS and CDR2 YFSETQ. The CDR3, as DNA: TGCGCCAGCTATTATGGACAGGGGGCGGCTGAAGCTTTCTTT. Its protein is CASYYGQGAAEAFF.